This T cell receptor beta chain came from a study of blood T cell repertoires in COVID-19. Study in general: COVID-19 samples collected from the United States, Italy and Spain covered acute and convalescent phases.

In the original analysis: Estimated nucleated cell counts came from reference gene primer amplification. The method was immunoSEQ multiplex PCR; TCRdb's version includes in-frame clones alone and lacks a portion of them. The V and J calls and clone size were taken over from that table, and D and trimming were inferred from the DNA. Altogether 150,000 to 200,000 clones are present, over 75% being singletons, with the ten largest covering 11%. Losses at the gene ends were 3 bases for V and 5 bases for J; bases not matched to a gene: 6. The CDR3 totals 14 residues. Germline assignment: CDR1 LGHNT and CDR2 FRNRAP.

Specimen: peripheral blood. This chain links TRBV12-5 with TRBJ1-1; 7 bases agree with TRBD1. The receptor was isolated from a human donor in a cohort sampled during active COVID-19. The CDR3 region has the DNA TGTGCTAGTGGTTTTGAGGGGGCATGGACTGAAGCTTTCTTT. It specifies CASGFEGAWTEAFF.